This T cell receptor beta chain was sequenced for a study of T cell changes during pregnancy in multiple sclerosis. The CDR3 covers 12 residues. Germline loops: CDR1 SQVTM, CDR2 ANQGSEA. Deletions cut 3 bases from V and 5 bases from J, with 10 bases between. Assay: immunoSEQ multiplex PCR; the TCRdb copy retains only in-frame clones and omits some. The table records about 66,000 clones, roughly 90% of them present only once. The chain has TRBV29-1 and TRBJ2-5; TRBD2 is a possible D gene (6 bases). This clonotype was sampled from a female donor with multiple sclerosis, enrolled in a pregnancy study. The starting material was CD8+ T cells from peripheral blood mononuclear cells, obtained before pregnancy. CDR3 nucleotides: TGCAGCGTTGAGGGGGGTCTGGAGACCCAGTACTTC. Encoded protein: CSVEGGLETQYF.